This T cell receptor (beta chain) originates from a study of cytomegalovirus exposure and HLA in healthy donors. Primers included in the PCR were 60 Vbeta and 13 Jbeta primers. Profiling relied on immunoSEQ multiplex PCR, and the TCRdb table lists in-frame clones only, not all of them. Here the sample spans about 200,000 clones, 83% being singletons. There are 16 residues in the CDR3. The ends were cut back, 5 bases at V and 0 bases at J, with 13 bases in the middle. CDR1 and CDR2 from the germline V gene are SGHVS and FQNEAQ. The receptor comes from a girl aged 5 to 17 in good health and CMV-seronegative. The chain employs TRBV7-8 and TRBJ2-2; possible D gene TRBD1, 6 bases. Source material: PBMCs. CDR3: CASSPRDTTNTGELFF. The CDR3 nucleotides are TGTGCCAGCAGCCCCCGGGACACAACGAACACCGGGGAGCTGTTTTTT.